The 9 T cell receptor beta chains reported below all come from one sample, sequenced in a study of molecular identifiers for immune sequencing clone quantification. TCRdb reprocessed the PCR reads via MiXCR and lists one record per CDR3 protein. Among approximately 590,000 distinct CDR3 sequences, roughly 23% were seen once, and the ten largest hold 0.6% to 0.9%. The material sequenced was naive CD8+ T cells from blood, with Jurkat cell RNA spiked in. This sample's subset: FACS-sorted CD8+CD4-CCR7+CD45RA+ naive T cells. All receptors come from a human donor in good health. Some libraries in this study had Jurkat cell RNA spiked in.

This clonotype showed up many times. The chain links TRBV29-1 to TRBJ2-1, with 8 bases fitting TRBD1. The V segment lost 4 bases and the J segment 7 bases; nucleotides outside the gene matches: 6. Germline CDR1 is SQVTM and CDR2 is ANQGSEA. The CDR3 extends over 13 amino acids. For the CDR3, the DNA is TGCAGCGTTGTCCACAGGGGGAGAAATGAGCAGTTCTTC. It yields the protein CSVVHRGRNEQFF.

V and J are TRBV29-1 and TRBJ1-3; unclear D gene. This CDR3 has 11 amino acids. Per the germline V gene, CDR1 is SQVTM and CDR2 is ANQGSEA. V lost 3 bases, J lost 2 bases, and 2 bases lay in between. CDR3 sequence (DNA): TGCAGCGTTGACACTGGAAACACCATATATTTT. Protein product: CSVDTGNTIYF.

The V call is TRBV4-3, the J call TRBJ2-7; unclear D gene. The V gene lost 0 bases and the J gene lost 3 bases, with 12 bases spanning the gap. This CDR3 region has 15 residues. Germline V gene data show CDR1 as LGHNA and CDR2 as YSLEER. The chain's CDR3 is CASSQDLGSLYEQYF. DNA of the CDR3: TGCGCCAGCAGCCAAGATTTAGGGTCTCTCTACGAGCAGTACTTC.

This clonotype was observed many times. The V and J genes are TRBV6-2 or TRBV6-3 and TRBJ1-1; 7 bases map to TRBD1. Germline CDR1 and CDR2: MNHEY and SVGEGT. Losses at the gene ends were 5 bases for V and 4 bases for J; bases not matched to a gene: 22. CDR3 size: 19 residues. The CDR3 DNA reads as TGTGCCAGCAGTGACGACCGGGACAGACGAACACGTGTCGGCACTGAAGCTTTCTTT. Its translation: CASSDDRDRRTRVGTEAFF.

This clonotype was found a few times. The rearrangement uses TRBV6-1 and TRBJ1-1; D not certain. V was cut by 2 bases and J by 5 bases, with 6 bases left in between. Germline V gives CDR1 MNHNS, CDR2 SASEGT. The CDR3 covers 12 residues. CDR3: CASSESRTEAFF. The CDR3 DNA sequence: TGTGCCAGCAGTGAATCCAGAACTGAAGCTTTCTTT.

The chain couples TRBV10-3 to TRBJ2-3; no clear D gene. CDR3 length: 15 amino acids. The V gene's germline CDR1 is ENHRY and CDR2 SYGVKD. Trimming took off 1 base at V and 3 bases at J, with 11 bases between the two ends. CDR3 sequence reads: CAISELTLPTDTQYF. CDR3 DNA sequence: TGTGCCATCAGTGAGTTGACCCTCCCAACAGATACGCAGTATTTT.

This clonotype was seen more than once but under ten times. One junction end does not reproduce the germline sequence, and a read error may be involved. The chain uses TRBV6-5 and TRBJ2-3; D may correspond to TRBD1 or TRBD2 (5 bases each). The CDR3 is 17 amino acids. Per germline, CDR1 MNHEY and CDR2 SVGAGI. CDR3 in amino acids: CAGSYDGTFRSTDTQYF. CDR3 nucleotide sequence: TGTGCCGGCAGTTACGACGGGACGTTCAGAAGTACAGATACGCAGTATTTT.

The CDR3: CASSDPGTYEQYF. DNA of the CDR3: TGTGCCAGCAGTGACCCAGGAACCTACGAGCAGTACTTC. The genes are TRBV5-4 and TRBJ2-7; D is undetermined. The V end was cut by 5 bases, the J end by 2 bases, with 11 bases between. CDR1 and CDR2 from the germline V gene are SGHNT and YYREEE (reference sequence). The CDR3 spans 13 residues.

Many counts were recorded for this clonotype. The chain carries TRBV9 and TRBJ1-1, with 7 positions matching TRBD1. CDR1 is SGDLS and CDR2 is YYNGEE in the germline V gene. The V segment lost 6 bases and the J segment 5 bases; nucleotides outside the gene matches: 4. This CDR3 spans 12 amino acids. CDR3 sequence (DNA): TGTGCCAGCATACGCAGGGGGACTGAAGCTTTCTTT. This encodes CASIRRGTEAFF.